This T cell receptor beta chain came from a study of blood T cell repertoires in COVID-19. Study at large: From the United States, Italy and Spain came samples of acute and convalescent COVID-19. T cells, B-cell-depleted T cells, or PBMCs provided the cDNA or gDNA that served as material.

V lost 8 bases, J lost 0 bases, and 7 bases lay in between. This CDR3 comprises 13 residues. CDR1 and CDR2 from the germline V gene are LNHNV and YYDKDF (reference sequence). Authors' processing steps: Reference gene primer amplification yielded estimated nucleated cell counts. Here immunoSEQ multiplex PCR was the method, and the copy in TCRdb shows in-frame clones only, minus some. That table is the source of V, J and clone size, and D and trimming were worked out from the DNA. The table includes around 100,000 clones, approximately 86% detected once. This receptor was taken from a man older than 75 with acute or convalescent COVID-19. The V and J genes are TRBV15 and TRBJ2-2; D unclear. The sequenced sample was peripheral blood. CDR3 sequence reads: CATAQSNTGELFF. CDR3 coding DNA: TGTGCCACCGCACAGTCGAACACCGGGGAGCTGTTTTTT. The whole variable domain, remainder taken from reference TRBV15 and TRBJ2-2, is DAMVIQNPRYQVTQFGKPVTLSCSQTLNHNVMYWYQQKSSQAPKLLFHYYDKDFNNEADTPDNFQSRRPNTSFCFLDIRSPGLGDTAMYLCATAQSNTGELFFGEGSRLTVL.